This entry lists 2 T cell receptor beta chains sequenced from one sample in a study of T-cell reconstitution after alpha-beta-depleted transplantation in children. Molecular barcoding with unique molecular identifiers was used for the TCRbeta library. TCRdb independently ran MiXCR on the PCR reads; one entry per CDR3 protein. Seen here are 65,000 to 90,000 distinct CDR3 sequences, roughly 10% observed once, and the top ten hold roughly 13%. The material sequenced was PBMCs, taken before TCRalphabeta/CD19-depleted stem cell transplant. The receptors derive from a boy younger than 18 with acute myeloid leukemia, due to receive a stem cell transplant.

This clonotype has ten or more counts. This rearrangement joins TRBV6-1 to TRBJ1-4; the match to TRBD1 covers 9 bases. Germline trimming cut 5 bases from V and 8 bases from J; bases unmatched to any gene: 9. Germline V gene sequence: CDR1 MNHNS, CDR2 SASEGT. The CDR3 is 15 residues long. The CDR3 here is CASSPTGQGREKLFF. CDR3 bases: TGTGCCAGCAGTCCGACGGGACAGGGAAGGGAAAAACTGTTTTTT.

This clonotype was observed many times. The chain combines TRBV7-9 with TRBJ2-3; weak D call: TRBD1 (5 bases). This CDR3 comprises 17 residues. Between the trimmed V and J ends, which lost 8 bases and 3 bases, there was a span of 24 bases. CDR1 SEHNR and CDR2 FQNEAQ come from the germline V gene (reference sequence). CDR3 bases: TGTGCCAGCCGTCCCAGGCTCCGCAGGGAAGGGACAGATACGCAGTATTTT. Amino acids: CASRPRLRREGTDTQYF.